These 25 T cell receptor beta chains were all obtained from the same sample, sequenced in a study of T cells in Graves' hyperthyroidism and ophthalmopathy. Using RNA transcripts as the source, TCR beta CDR3 regions were amplified. RT-PCR in the first round (using the HTBI primer set) targeted the TCR CDR3. MiXCR, run by TCRdb on the multiplex PCR reads, gives a single entry per CDR3 protein. The table has a few hundred thousand distinct CDR3 sequences, approximately 21% seen once; the top ten hold around 64%. Sequenced sample: blood. These receptors all stem from a man younger than 45 with Graves' ophthalmopathy.

There are many counts of this clonotype. The chain links TRBV7-2 to TRBJ2-4, with D perhaps TRBD1 (6 bases). The germline CDR1 and CDR2 sequences are SGHTA and FQGNSA. This CDR3 has 15 residues. V was shortened by 0 bases and J by 9 bases, with 15 bases between the two germline ends. The CDR3: CASSLATQGVGIQYF. The CDR3 DNA reads TGTGCCAGCAGCTTAGCCACACAGGGAGTCGGCATTCAGTACTTC.

This clonotype was counted ten times or more. This chain connects TRBV11-3 to TRBJ2-3; TRBD2 matches 7 bases. In germline, CDR1 is SGHNT, CDR2 YENEEA. The CDR3 covers 12 residues. With 1 base clipped from V and 8 bases from J, the junction kept 0 bases outside the gene matches. This CDR3 is CASSLGEGTQYF. The CDR3 DNA reads TGTGCCAGCAGCTTAGGGGAGGGTACGCAGTATTTT.

The gene calls are TRBV28 and TRBJ2-5, with 16 bases that match TRBD2. This CDR3 comprises 18 residues. Germline CDR1 MDHEN, CDR2 SYDVKM. Trimming cost V 8 bases and J 6 bases; bases outside gene matches: 15. The CDR3 DNA follows: TGTGCCAGCGACCCGGGACTAGCGGGAGGGCGGAGGTTAAAGACCCAGTACTTC. It specifies CASDPGLAGGRRLKTQYF. Full variable domain (missing parts from reference TRBV28 and TRBJ2-5): DVKVTQSSRYLVKRTGEKVFLECVQDMDHENMFWYRQDPGLGLRLIYFSYDVKMKEKGDIPEGYSVSREKKERFSLILESASTNQTSMYLCASDPGLAGGRRLKTQYFGPGTRLLVL.

V is TRBV28 and J is TRBJ2-2; maybe TRBD2 (6 bases). CDR3 length: 15 residues. The V gene's germline CDR1 is MDHEN and CDR2 SYDVKM. V lost 2 bases and J 6 bases, leaving 13 bases between the germline ends. The CDR3, as DNA: TGTGCCAGCAGTTTAGGAGGGCGGGTCGCCGGGGAGCTGTTTTTT. Its protein product is CASSLGGRVAGELFF.

This chain links TRBV30 with TRBJ2-1, with TRBD2 identical over 14 bases. Germline-derived CDR1 and CDR2 are GTSNPN and SVGIG (reference sequence). This CDR3 spans 16 amino acids. V gave up 2 bases and J gave up 7 bases; unmatched junction bases: 7. DNA of the CDR3: TGTGCCTGGAGTATAAGGACTAGCGGGAGGTCAAATGAGCAGTTCTTC. It is translated as CAWSIRTSGRSNEQFF.

The chain recombines TRBV19 with TRBJ2-2; 12 positions match TRBD1. Germline loops: CDR1 LNHDA, CDR2 SQIVND (reference sequence). The CDR3 totals 16 residues. J lost 7 bases, V lost 5 bases, and 8 bases had no gene match. CDR3 loop: CASSRRDRGRVGELFF. For the CDR3, the DNA is TGTGCCAGTAGTCGCCGGGACAGGGGGCGGGTCGGGGAGCTGTTTTTT.

The chain combines TRBV5-1 with TRBJ1-1; 7 nucleotides line up with TRBD1. Germline V gene data show CDR1 as SGHRS and CDR2 as YFSETQ. V shed 4 bases and J 6 bases; nucleotides not matched to a gene: 18. The CDR3 runs to 17 residues. The CDR3 region is CASSQTGTAPRGAEAFF. As DNA, the CDR3 is TGCGCCAGCAGCCAGACCGGGACAGCCCCCCGAGGTGCTGAAGCTTTCTTT. The whole variable domain, remainder taken from reference TRBV5-1 and TRBJ1-1, is KAGVTQTPRYLIKTRGQQVTLSCSPISGHRSVSWYQQTPGQGLQFLFEYFSETQRNKGNFPGRFSGRQFSNSRSEMNVSTLELGDSALYLCASSQTGTAPRGAEAFFGQGTRLTVV.

This clonotype has more than one count but fewer than ten. V is TRBV11-1 and J is TRBJ2-1; 13 nucleotides line up with TRBD2. Germline CDR1 is SGHAT and CDR2 is FQDESV (reference sequence). V lost 3 bases and J lost 8; bases outside the gene matches: 7. The CDR3 totals 16 residues. The CDR3: CASSFALAGGPHEQFF. CDR3 DNA sequence: TGTGCCAGCAGCTTCGCACTAGCGGGAGGGCCCCATGAGCAGTTCTTC.

The chain employs TRBV29-1 and TRBJ2-3; no clear D. V dropped 4 bases and J dropped 4 bases, with 3 bases sitting between them. The germline gives CDR1 SQVTM, CDR2 ANQGSEA. The CDR3 is made up of 10 amino acids. CDR3 protein: CSVGADTQYF. The CDR3 bases are TGCAGCGTTGGAGCAGATACGCAGTATTTT.

This clonotype was recorded many times. CDR3 in amino acids: CASSANTGGYGYTF. CDR3 coding DNA: TGTGCCAGCAGCGCGAACACAGGGGGCTATGGCTACACCTTC. The chain has TRBV9 and TRBJ1-2; 8 nucleotides line up with TRBD1. The CDR3 is 14 residues long. Looked up from germline, CDR1 is SGDLS and CDR2 is YYNGEE. The ends lost 3 bases at V and 4 bases at J; junction bases unmatched: 5.

Concerning this clonotype itself: The junction differs from germline at one of its ends, possibly a read error. This chain uses TRBV3-1 with TRBJ2-1, with D uncertain. The CDR3 runs 13 residues. The germline V gene has CDR1 LGHDT and CDR2 YNNKEL (reference sequence). The CDR3: CASSQGVWNGQFF. CDR3 nucleotides: TGTGCCAGCAGCCAGGGCGTATGGAATGGGCAGTTCTTC.

This clonotype was seen many times. V is TRBV28 and J is TRBJ2-2; possible D gene TRBD2, 7 bases. Germline V gene lookup returns CDR1 MDHEN and CDR2 SYDVKM. The CDR3 consists of 15 residues. Trimming left V 3 bases short and J 6 bases short, with 14 bases between. The CDR3 protein is CASSFVRGGAGELFF. The CDR3 DNA reads as TGTGCCAGCAGTTTTGTCAGGGGAGGGGCCGGGGAGCTGTTTTTT.

This clonotype was seen repeatedly, ten times or more. This chain links TRBV7-9 with TRBJ1-1; 8 positions agree with TRBD1. With 5 bases clipped from V and 7 bases from J, the junction kept 12 bases outside the gene matches. Germline lookup yields CDR1 SEHNR and CDR2 FQNEAQ (reference sequence). The length of the CDR3 is 15 residues. CDR3 bases: TGTGCCAGCAGCGATGCGGGACAGGTGGCCCTTGAAGCTTTCTTT. This sequence encodes CASSDAGQVALEAFF.

This clonotype came up many times. The chain links TRBV20-1 to TRBJ2-3, with 10 bases matching TRBD2. Germline assignment: CDR1 DFQATT and CDR2 SNEGSKA (reference sequence). The CDR3 is 16 amino acids. Trimming took 0 bases from V and 6 from J; bases not matched to a gene: 9. CDR3 sequence: CSARDGSGRPGDTQYF. For the CDR3, the DNA is TGCAGTGCTAGAGATGGTAGCGGGAGGCCGGGGGATACGCAGTATTTT.

The table lists this clonotype with many counts. The V and J genes are TRBV28 and TRBJ2-7; 8 nucleotides align to TRBD1. V shed 4 bases, J shed 3 bases, and the junction held 8 bases outside the gene matches. Germline values: CDR1 MDHEN, CDR2 SYDVKM. The CDR3 has 15 residues. The CDR3 region has the DNA TGTGCCAGCAGTTCCGGACAGGGAACCCTCTACGAGCAGTACTTC. This codes for CASSSGQGTLYEQYF.

As to this clonotype: With a much larger clone just one base away, this may be a read error. This chain joins TRBV6-5 and TRBJ1-1, with 7 nucleotides matching TRBD1. The CDR3 length is 14 residues. CDR1 and CDR2 (germline): MNHEY, SVGAGI. The CDR3 sequence is CASIYSRGSTEAFF. In nucleotides, the CDR3 is TGTGCCAGCATTTACTCCAGGGGGAGCACTGAAGCTTTCTTT.

This clonotype was detected only a few times. The chain joins TRBV27 to TRBJ1-4; perhaps TRBD1 as D (6 bases). CDR1 MNHEY and CDR2 SMNVEV come from the germline V gene (reference sequence). V dropped 6 bases and J dropped 4 bases, with 15 bases sitting between them. The CDR3 extends over 15 amino acids. The CDR3 region is CASRGRTAINEKLFF. The CDR3 nucleotides are TGTGCCAGCAGGGGGAGGACAGCGATTAATGAAAAACTGTTTTTT.

This clonotype was seen a few times. The rearrangement links TRBV28 to TRBJ1-4, with 9 bases identical to TRBD1. This CDR3 comprises 14 residues. Germline CDR1 is MDHEN and CDR2 is SYDVKM. V was clipped by 8 bases and J by 8 bases; unmatched bases: 9. The CDR3, as DNA: TGTGCCAGCGGGTTTGGGACAGGGCGAGAAAAACTGTTTTTT. It specifies CASGFGTGREKLFF. Drawing the rest from reference TRBV28 and TRBJ1-4, the complete variable domain is DVKVTQSSRYLVKRTGEKVFLECVQDMDHENMFWYRQDPGLGLRLIYFSYDVKMKEKGDIPEGYSVSREKKERFSLILESASTNQTSMYLCASGFGTGREKLFFGSGTQLSVL.

This clonotype was found many times. The J gene is TRBJ2-1, the V gene TRBV28; the match to TRBD1 covers 7 bases. CDR1 and CDR2 from the germline V gene are MDHEN and SYDVKM. The V gene end was trimmed by 5 bases and the J gene end by 9 bases; junction bases not matched to a gene: 7. The length of the CDR3 is 13 residues. CDR3 coding DNA: TGTGCCAGCAGTGATCTTGGGGACAGTGAGCAGTTCTTC. Translated, it gives CASSDLGDSEQFF.

The chain carries TRBV28 and TRBJ2-7; TRBD1 aligns across 9 bases. The V and J ends lost 6 bases and 4 bases, in that order; junction bases with no gene match: 10. This CDR3 comprises 15 residues. Germline loops: CDR1 MDHEN, CDR2 SYDVKM. CDR3 residues: CASSKPGTGLYEQYF. For the CDR3, the DNA is TGTGCCAGCAGCAAACCAGGGACAGGGCTATACGAGCAGTACTTC.

A few counts support this clonotype. Here the CDR3 DNA reads TGTGCCAGCTCACCAGGACAGGCCCAGGGGTATCAGCCCCAGCATTTT. This gives the protein CASSPGQAQGYQPQHF. The chain recombines TRBV18 with TRBJ1-5; 7 bases align to TRBD1. V lost 2 bases and J lost 5; bases outside the gene matches: 9. CDR3 length: 16 residues. Germline V gene sequence: CDR1 KGHSH, CDR2 LQKENI.

V usage is TRBV12-3 or TRBV12-4 and J usage is TRBJ1-2; maybe TRBD1 (5 bases). V lost 1 base and J 4 bases, leaving 7 bases between the germline ends. The CDR3 contains 13 residues. CDR3 in amino acids: CASSLGTTYGYTF. CDR3 in DNA: TGTGCCAGCAGTTTAGGGACAACCTATGGCTACACCTTC.

V and J are TRBV9 and TRBJ2-3; 9 positions match TRBD2. Germline values: CDR1 SGDLS, CDR2 YYNGEE. The V gene end was trimmed by 2 bases and the J gene end by 4 bases; junction bases not matched to a gene: 8. The CDR3 has 16 amino acids. CDR3 bases: TGTGCCAGCAGCGTCTCTAGCGGGATATGGTCAGATACGCAGTATTTT. It yields the protein CASSVSSGIWSDTQYF.

This clonotype was detected ten times or more. This chain uses TRBV7-9 with TRBJ1-6; the match to TRBD1 covers 7 bases. Germline V CDR1 and CDR2: SEHNR, FQNEAQ (reference sequence). Trimming cost V 2 bases and J 8 bases; bases outside gene matches: 6. CDR3 length: 15 residues. CDR3 bases: TGTGCCAGCAGCTTACGGACAGGCGCGCATTCACCCCTCCACTTT. Its translation is CASSLRTGAHSPLHF.

This clonotype turned up a few times. The genes are TRBV28 and TRBJ2-1, with D tentatively TRBD2 (5 bases). CDR1 is MDHEN, CDR2 SYDVKM, per germline. Trimming cost V 6 bases and J 6 bases, with 18 bases left between them. This CDR3 comprises 15 residues. The CDR3 is CASSLTPSPRNEQFF. CDR3 bases: TGTGCCAGCAGCTTGACGCCTAGCCCGCGCAATGAGCAGTTCTTC.